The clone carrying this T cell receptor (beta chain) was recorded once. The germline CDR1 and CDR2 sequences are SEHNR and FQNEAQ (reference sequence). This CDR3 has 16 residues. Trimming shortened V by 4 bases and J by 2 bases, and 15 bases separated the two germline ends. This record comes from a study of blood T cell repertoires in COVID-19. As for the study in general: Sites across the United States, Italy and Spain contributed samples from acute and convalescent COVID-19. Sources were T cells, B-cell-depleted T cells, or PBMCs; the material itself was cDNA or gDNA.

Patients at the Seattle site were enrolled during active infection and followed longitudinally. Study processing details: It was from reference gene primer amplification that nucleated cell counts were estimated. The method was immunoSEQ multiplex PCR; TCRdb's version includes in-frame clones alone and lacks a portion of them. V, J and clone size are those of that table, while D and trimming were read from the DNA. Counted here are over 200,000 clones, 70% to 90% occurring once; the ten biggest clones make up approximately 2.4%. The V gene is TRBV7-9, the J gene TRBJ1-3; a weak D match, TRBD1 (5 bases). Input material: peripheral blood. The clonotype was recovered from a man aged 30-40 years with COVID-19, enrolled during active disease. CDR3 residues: CASSSLTGLAGNTIYF. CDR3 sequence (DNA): TGTGCCAGCAGCTCCCTAACAGGCTTGGCTGGAAACACCATATATTTT.